Shown below are 3 T cell receptor beta chains from a single sample sequenced in a study of cytomegalovirus exposure and HLA in healthy donors. 60 Vbeta and 13 Jbeta primers were used in PCR. Clones were sequenced by immunoSEQ multiplex PCR, and TCRdb holds only the in-frame ones, with some missing. The sample holds roughly 83,000 clones; 70% to 75% are singletons and the top ten take roughly 4.2%. The sample consisted of PBMCs. These receptors were obtained from a man aged 55 to 70 in good health and CMV-seronegative.

The chain joins TRBV18 to TRBJ2-3; TRBD2 is a possible D gene (5 bases). Per the germline V gene, CDR1 is KGHSH and CDR2 is LQKENI. This CDR3 has 17 residues. V lost 3 bases and J 0 bases, leaving 16 bases between the germline ends. CDR3: CASSPNSATASTDTQYF. Here the CDR3 DNA reads TGTGCCAGCTCACCTAATAGCGCGACGGCTAGCACAGATACGCAGTATTTT.

The CDR3 spells CASSLGEYEQYF. CDR3 sequence (DNA): TGCGCCAGCAGCTTGGGGGAGTACGAGCAGTACTTC. This chain joins TRBV5-1 and TRBJ2-7; the D gene is possibly TRBD2 (5 bases). Trimming shortened V by 0 bases and J by 4 bases, and 5 bases separated the two germline ends. This CDR3 has 12 amino acids. Germline loops: CDR1 SGHRS, CDR2 YFSETQ.

The V and J genes are TRBV10-3 and TRBJ2-3, with 7 bases aligning to TRBD1. The CDR3 length is 13 residues. V lost 5 bases and J lost 1; bases outside the gene matches: 0. Looked up from germline, CDR1 is ENHRY and CDR2 is SYGVKD. The CDR3 bases are TGTGCCATCAGTCAGGGGGGCACAGATACGCAGTATTTT. It translates to CAISQGGTDTQYF.